This record covers a single T cell receptor beta chain. This sample is part of a study of beta chain features in type 1 diabetes. Reverse transcribing all isolated RNA meant expressed TCRB transcripts were sequenced. TCRdb keeps only in-frame clones here, not all; method: immunoSEQ multiplex PCR. In the table there are 350,000 to 400,000 clones, more than 13% of which are singletons. Trimming shortened V by 6 bases and J by 4 bases, and 18 bases separated the two germline ends. The CDR3 contains 15 residues. Germline V gives CDR1 LNHNV, CDR2 YYDKDF (reference sequence). Donors contributed one heparinised blood draw apiece, averaging about 120 mL. Sorting with CD45RO/CCR7/CD25/CD127/CD95/CD27 yielded naive, central memory, regulatory and stem-like memory CD4+ cells.

V and J are TRBV15 and TRBJ1-2, with a possible D match to TRBD1 (6 bases). This clonotype was obtained from a woman younger than 35 in good health. The specimen sequenced was naive CD4+ T cells from blood. CDR3 residues: CATRIEQGSLYGYTF. The CDR3, as DNA: TGTGCCACCAGGATCGAACAGGGTTCCCTCTATGGCTACACCTTC.